Following are 16 T cell receptor beta chains from one sample sequenced in a study of human versus mouse CDR3 diversity and MHC coevolution. Sequencing was performed with immunoSEQ multiplex PCR; in TCRdb, only in-frame clones are kept and a portion is missing. The data show about 81,000 clones, with over 85% seen just once and 1.3% held by the top ten. The sample consisted of naive CD4+ T cells from blood. Subset in this sample: CD45RO-negative CD62L-positive naive CD4 T cells. The receptors derive from a person aged 30 to 69 in good health.

This chain uses TRBV6-5 with TRBJ1-2; 9 bases line up with TRBD1. Germline CDR1 reads MNHEY; CDR2 reads SVGAGI. The CDR3 is 14 amino acids. The J segment lost 8 bases and the V segment lost 5 bases, leaving 9 bases of the junction unmatched. The CDR3 DNA is TGTGCCAGCAGTACTACAGGGGGCGTCGAGGGCTACACCTTC. Translating gives CASSTTGGVEGYTF.

The V and J genes are TRBV14 and TRBJ1-2; no definite D call. Germline V lookup: CDR1 SGHDN, CDR2 FVKESK. The CDR3 sequence is 12 residues long. Trimming pared 4 bases from V and 8 bases from J, leaving 11 bases between. The CDR3: CASSPRNAGYTF. CDR3 DNA sequence: TGTGCCAGCAGCCCGCGGAATGCGGGCTACACCTTC.

The V and J genes are TRBV25-1 and TRBJ1-1; TRBD1 aligns across 9 bases. This CDR3 spans 14 amino acids. The V gene's germline CDR1 is MGHDK and CDR2 SYGVNS. Unmatched junction bases numbered 7, after V lost 8 bases and J lost 3 bases. CDR3 DNA: TGTGCCAGCTCAGGACAGGGGTGGGACACTGAAGCTTTCTTT. Translation gives CASSGQGWDTEAFF.

Comments on this clone: The sample holds other DNA sequences that translate to the same CDR3. This sequence joins TRBV5-4 and TRBJ1-4, with D possibly being TRBD1 (5 bases). Germline CDR1 SGHNT, CDR2 YYREEE (reference sequence). There are 16 residues in the CDR3. The V gene lost 2 bases and the J gene lost 7 bases, with 18 bases spanning the gap. The CDR3 coding sequence is TGTGCCAGCAGCTTTGGCGGGACGGGAGCCGGTGAAAAACTGTTTTTT. Encoded protein: CASSFGGTGAGEKLFF.

The V gene is TRBV6-5, the J gene TRBJ2-5, with a tentative D call TRBD1 (6 bases). Germline V gene lookup returns CDR1 MNHEY and CDR2 SVGAGI. Deletions cut 7 bases from V and 3 bases from J, with 12 bases between. The CDR3 spans 13 residues. CDR3 loop: CASNGQHEETQYF. In DNA form, the CDR3 reads TGTGCCAGCAACGGACAGCACGAAGAGACCCAGTACTTC.

The chain has TRBV7-3 and TRBJ1-5; D is undetermined. This CDR3 contains 15 residues. Trimming stripped 1 base from V and 3 bases from J, with 10 bases between. Germline CDR1 SGHTA, CDR2 FQGTGA. The CDR3 DNA reads as TGTGCCAGCAGCTTAAGGGCAGAACTCAATCAGCCCCAGCATTTT. The encoded protein is CASSLRAELNQPQHF.

The rearrangement joins TRBV5-1 to TRBJ1-2; TRBD1 aligns across 11 bases. This CDR3 spans 14 amino acids. The germline CDR1 and CDR2 sequences are SGHRS and YFSETQ. V lost 5 bases and J lost 3; bases outside the gene matches: 3. In DNA form, the CDR3 reads TGCGCCAGCAGACGGGACAGGGGGGACTATGGCTACACCTTC. Its protein is CASRRDRGDYGYTF.

The rearrangement links TRBV7-3 to TRBJ1-1; 7 bases align to TRBD1. Unmatched junction bases numbered 18, after V lost 5 bases and J lost 3 bases. Germline lookup yields CDR1 SGHTA and CDR2 FQGTGA. This CDR3 is built from 18 residues. CDR3 bases: TGTGCCAGCAGCAAACAAACAGGGGTTTGGGACCGTGACACTGAAGCTTTCTTT. It yields the protein CASSKQTGVWDRDTEAFF. The variable domain in full, with the rest retrieved from reference TRBV7-3 and TRBJ1-1, is GAGVSQTPSNKVTEKGKYVELRCDPISGHTALYWYRQSLGQGPEFLIYFQGTGAADDSGLPNDRFFAVRPEGSVSTLKIQRTERGDSAVYLCASSKQTGVWDRDTEAFFGQGTRLTVV.

This chain uses TRBV5-4 with TRBJ2-7; 10 bases line up with TRBD2. This CDR3 has 15 residues. From germline, CDR1 is SGHNT and CDR2 YYREEE (reference sequence). J gave up 0 bases and V 0 bases, and 0 bases lay outside the gene matches. CDR3 bases: TGTGCCAGCAGCTTGGCTAGCGGGAGCTCCTACGAGCAGTACTTC. Protein sequence: CASSLASGSSYEQYF.

This chain connects TRBV6-5 to TRBJ2-7; D call uncertain. V was trimmed by 5 bases and J by 3 bases, leaving 5 bases between them. The germline V gene encodes CDR1 MNHEY and CDR2 SVGAGI. The CDR3 contains 11 residues. DNA of the CDR3: TGTGCCAGCAGTCGCTACTACGAGCAGTACTTC. It yields the protein CASSRYYEQYF.

The chain is built from TRBV5-1 and TRBJ1-5; 10 bases line up with TRBD1. J was trimmed by 9 bases and V by 3 bases; bases with no gene match: 6. CDR1 and CDR2 from the germline V gene are SGHRS and YFSETQ. This CDR3 has 14 residues. CDR3 loop: CASSSGTGDLPQHF. The CDR3 nucleotides are TGCGCCAGCAGCTCCGGGACAGGGGATTTGCCCCAGCATTTT.

V gene TRBV30 combines with J gene TRBJ1-5, with D hard to call. The CDR3 covers 14 residues. Trimming stripped 1 base from V and 3 bases from J, with 10 bases between. The germline gives CDR1 GTSNPN, CDR2 SVGIG (reference sequence). The CDR3 DNA sequence: TGTGCCTGGAGTGGCCAGGTGATCAATCAGCCCCAGCATTTT. Translated: CAWSGQVINQPQHF.

Comments on this clone: Other DNA sequences from this sample encode an identical CDR3 as well. The gene calls are TRBV7-2 and TRBJ2-3; no clear D gene. CDR3 length: 11 amino acids. Per the germline V gene, CDR1 is SGHTA and CDR2 is FQGNSA. V was trimmed by 4 bases and J by 5 bases, leaving 4 bases between them. The CDR3 DNA follows: TGTGCCAGCAGCTCTCGAGATACGCAGTATTTT. As protein: CASSSRDTQYF.

The chain combines TRBV7-2 with TRBJ2-7; 9 bases map to TRBD1. CDR3 length equals 13 residues. The germline gives CDR1 SGHTA, CDR2 FQGNSA. Unmatched junction bases numbered 5, after V lost 5 bases and J lost 6 bases. CDR3 bases: TGTGCCAGCAGCCCTTCGGACAGGGGCGAGCAGTACTTC. Protein product: CASSPSDRGEQYF.

This clone was recorded a few times. This sequence joins TRBV10-3 and TRBJ1-1; tentative D call: TRBD1 (5 bases). Germline V gene lookup returns CDR1 ENHRY and CDR2 SYGVKD. V dropped 4 bases and J dropped 8 bases, with 14 bases sitting between them. The CDR3 has 13 residues. In nucleotides, the CDR3 is TGTGCCATCAGTGGGTCAGGGTCAGGGGAAGCTTTCTTT. It translates to CAISGSGSGEAFF.

V usage is TRBV27 and J usage is TRBJ1-4, with D maybe TRBD1 (6 bases). Germline V gene data show CDR1 as MNHEY and CDR2 as SMNVEV (reference sequence). The CDR3 extends over 17 amino acids. Trimming shortened V by 3 bases and J by 8 bases, and 22 bases separated the two germline ends. The CDR3 DNA sequence: TGTGCCAGCAGTTTCGTAGCTCCAGGGGTGTCAGGGGAAAAACTGTTTTTT. Its protein is CASSFVAPGVSGEKLFF.